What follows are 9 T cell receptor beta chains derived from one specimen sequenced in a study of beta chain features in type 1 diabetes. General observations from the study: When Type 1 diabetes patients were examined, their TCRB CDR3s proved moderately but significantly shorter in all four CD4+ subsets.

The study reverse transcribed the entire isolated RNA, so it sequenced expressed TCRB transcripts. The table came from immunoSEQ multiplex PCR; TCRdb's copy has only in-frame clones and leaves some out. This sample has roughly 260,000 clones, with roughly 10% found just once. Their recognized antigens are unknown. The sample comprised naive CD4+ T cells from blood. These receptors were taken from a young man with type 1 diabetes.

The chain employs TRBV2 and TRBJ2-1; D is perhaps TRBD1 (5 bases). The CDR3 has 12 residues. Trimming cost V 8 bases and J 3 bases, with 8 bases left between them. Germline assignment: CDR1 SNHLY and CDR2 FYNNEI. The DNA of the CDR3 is TGTGCCAGCGGGGCGGACTACAATGAGCAGTTCTTC. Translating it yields CASGADYNEQFF.

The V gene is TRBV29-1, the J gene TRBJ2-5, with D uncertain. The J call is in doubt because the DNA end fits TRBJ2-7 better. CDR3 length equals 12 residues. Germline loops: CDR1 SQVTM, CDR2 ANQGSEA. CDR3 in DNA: TGCAGCGTGGCTGACGGGTCCTACGAGCAGTACTTC. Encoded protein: CSVADGSYEQYF.

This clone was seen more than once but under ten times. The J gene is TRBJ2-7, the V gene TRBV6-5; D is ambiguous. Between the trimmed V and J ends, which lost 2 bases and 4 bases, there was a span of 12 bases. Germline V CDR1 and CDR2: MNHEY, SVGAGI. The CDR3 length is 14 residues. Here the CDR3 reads CASSYAQTSYEQYF. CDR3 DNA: TGTGCCAGCAGTTACGCACAGACCTCTTACGAGCAGTACTTC.

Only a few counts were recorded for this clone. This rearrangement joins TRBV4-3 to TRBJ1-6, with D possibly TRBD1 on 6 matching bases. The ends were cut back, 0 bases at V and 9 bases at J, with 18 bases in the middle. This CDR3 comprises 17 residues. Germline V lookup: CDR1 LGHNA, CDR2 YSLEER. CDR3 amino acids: CASSQDNIQGLGSPLHF. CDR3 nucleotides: TGCGCCAGCAGCCAAGATAATATCCAGGGGTTGGGTTCACCCCTCCACTTT.

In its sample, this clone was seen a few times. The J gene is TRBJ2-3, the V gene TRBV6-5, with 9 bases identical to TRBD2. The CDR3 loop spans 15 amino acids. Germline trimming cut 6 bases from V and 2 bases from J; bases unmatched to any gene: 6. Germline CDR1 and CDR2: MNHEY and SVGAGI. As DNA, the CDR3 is TGTGCCAGCAGCGGACTAGCGCCGACCACAGATACGCAGTATTTT. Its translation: CASSGLAPTTDTQYF.

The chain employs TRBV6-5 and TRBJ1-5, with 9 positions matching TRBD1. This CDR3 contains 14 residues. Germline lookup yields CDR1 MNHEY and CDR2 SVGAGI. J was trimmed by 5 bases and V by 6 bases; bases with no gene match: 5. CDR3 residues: CASRPWTGDQPQHF. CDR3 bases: TGTGCCAGCAGACCCTGGACAGGGGATCAGCCCCAGCATTTT.

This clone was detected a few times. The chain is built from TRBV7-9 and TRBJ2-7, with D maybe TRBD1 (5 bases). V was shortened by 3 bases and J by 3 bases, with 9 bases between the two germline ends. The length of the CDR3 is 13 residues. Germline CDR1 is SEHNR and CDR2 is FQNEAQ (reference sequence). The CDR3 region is CASSFDSYYEQYF. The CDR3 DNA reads TGTGCCAGCAGCTTTGACAGTTACTACGAGCAGTACTTC.

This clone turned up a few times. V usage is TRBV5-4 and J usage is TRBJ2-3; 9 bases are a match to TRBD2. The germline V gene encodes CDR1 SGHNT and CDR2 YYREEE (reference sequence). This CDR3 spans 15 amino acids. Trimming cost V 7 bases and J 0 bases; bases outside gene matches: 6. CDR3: CASSGGGASTDTQYF. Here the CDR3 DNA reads TGTGCCAGCTCCGGCGGGGGGGCTAGCACAGATACGCAGTATTTT.

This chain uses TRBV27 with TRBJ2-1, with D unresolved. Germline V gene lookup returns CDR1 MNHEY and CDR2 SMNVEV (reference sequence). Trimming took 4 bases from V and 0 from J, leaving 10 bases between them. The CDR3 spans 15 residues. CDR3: CASSSVGSSYNEQFF. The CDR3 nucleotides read TGTGCCAGCAGTTCTGTGGGCTCCTCCTACAATGAGCAGTTCTTC.